A selection of T cell receptor beta chains follows, all from one sample in a study of response to subunit inactivated influenza vaccine. A single record per CDR3 protein comes from TCRdb applying MiXCR to the RT-PCR reads. The table includes about 610,000 distinct CDR3 sequences, 12% to 15% detected once. The sequenced sample was PBMCs from blood, obtained less than 13 days after vaccination. Receptors originate from a man aged 45-65 years who received an inactivated influenza vaccine. Each CDR3 is given with its conserved first and last residue. The D gene is left open where the match is weak. Clone size appears in some rows only: once, few, many, or a class for an expanded clone.

j_call clone_size v_call d_call cdr3_aa cdr3_nt
TRBJ2-4 many TRBV12-3/TRBV12-4 TRBD2 CASSSMGGGTKNIQYF TGTGCCAGCAGTTCCATGGGGGGGGGGACCAAAAACATTCAGTACTTC
TRBJ2-3 . TRBV7-2 . CASSLAGRISTDTQYF TGTGCCAGCAGCTTAGCAGGGCGGATTAGCACAGATACGCAGTATTTT
TRBJ2-1 . TRBV12-5 . CASGLVHNEQFF TGTGCTAGTGGTTTGGTACACAATGAGCAGTTCTTC
TRBJ1-4 . TRBV28 TRBD1 CASSLYTGGREKLFF TGTGCCAGCAGTTTATACACAGGGGGCCGTGAAAAACTGTTTTTT
TRBJ2-7 . TRBV5-1 TRBD1 CASSWGQGRGEQYF TGCGCCAGCAGCTGGGGACAGGGACGCGGCGAGCAGTACTTC
TRBJ2-7 . TRBV9 TRBD2 CASSVAASGSPYEQYF TGTGCCAGCAGCGTAGCTGCCAGCGGGAGTCCCTACGAGCAGTACTTC
TRBJ2-5 few TRBV7-2 TRBD2 CASSPRLAGSLETQYF TGTGCCAGCAGTCCAAGACTAGCGGGCTCCCTAGAGACCCAGTACTTC
TRBJ1-1 few TRBV7-9 . CASSLAMGQEAFF TGTGCCAGCAGCTTAGCCATGGGCCAAGAAGCTTTCTTT
TRBJ2-2 . TRBV24-1 TRBD1 CATSDPQGKGTGELFF TGTGCCACCAGTGATCCACAGGGGAAGGGGACCGGGGAGCTGTTTTTT
TRBJ1-1 few TRBV29-1 TRBD1 CSSFRGTEAFF TGCAGCTCATTCAGGGGGACTGAAGCTTTCTTT
TRBJ2-2 . TRBV3-1 TRBD1 CASMGTGGTGELFF TGTGCCAGCATGGGGACAGGGGGCACCGGGGAGCTGTTTTTT
TRBJ2-1 few TRBV7-9 . CASSLESGEQFF TGTGCCAGCAGCTTAGAGTCAGGTGAGCAGTTCTTC
TRBJ1-2 few TRBV7-2 TRBD1 CASSLVRGGDGYTF TGTGCCAGCAGCTTAGTCCGAGGGGGCGATGGCTACACCTTC
TRBJ2-3 . TRBV18 . CASSPPNGGPQDTQYF TGTGCCAGCTCACCACCCAATGGGGGGCCCCAAGATACGCAGTATTTT
TRBJ2-5 . TRBV12-3/TRBV12-4 . CASSPPLETQYF TGTGCCAGCAGTCCCCCGTTGGAGACCCAGTACTTC
TRBJ2-7 . TRBV29-1 TRBD1 CSVYGQDNYEQYF TGCAGCGTCTACGGACAGGACAACTACGAGCAGTACTTC
TRBJ2-1 few TRBV4-3 . CASSQGPGDNNEQFF TGCGCCAGCAGCCAAGGGCCGGGGGACAACAATGAGCAGTTCTTC
TRBJ2-4 few TRBV20-1 TRBD2 CSASSGSLQDIQYF TGCAGTGCTAGTAGCGGGAGTCTTCAAGACATTCAGTACTTC
TRBJ2-3 many TRBV7-9 . CASSYLGTSTDTQYF TGTGCCAGCAGCTACCTAGGGACTAGCACAGATACGCAGTATTTT
TRBJ2-1 . TRBV6-5 TRBD2 CASSYSRGFDNEQFF TGTGCCAGCAGTTACTCGCGGGGGTTCGACAATGAGCAGTTCTTC
TRBJ2-3 . TRBV10-2 . CASGGPQSTDTQYF TGCGCCAGCGGGGGCCCACAAAGCACAGATACGCAGTATTTT
TRBJ2-1 . TRBV18 . CASSALGDEQFF TGTGCCAGCTCAGCCCTAGGGGATGAGCAGTTCTTC
TRBJ2-1 . TRBV20-1 TRBD2 CSAKSGRVIYEQFF TGCAGTGCGAAGAGCGGGAGGGTTATATATGAGCAGTTCTTC
TRBJ2-5 few TRBV12-3/TRBV12-4 TRBD1 CASSSGQGFEETQYF TGTGCCAGCAGTTCCGGACAGGGGTTTGAAGAGACCCAGTACTTC
TRBJ1-1 few TRBV7-9 . CASSFMAGTTEAFF TGTGCCAGCAGCTTCATGGCAGGTACCACTGAAGCTTTCTTT
TRBJ2-3 . TRBV20-1 TRBD1 CSARALGGQETDTQYF TGCAGTGCTAGAGCCCTTGGCGGACAGGAGACAGATACGCAGTATTTT
TRBJ2-7 . TRBV30 . CAWSLAGAYEQYF TGTGCCTGGAGTCTGGCGGGTGCCTACGAGCAGTACTTC
TRBJ1-4 . TRBV12-3/TRBV12-4 TRBD1 CASRSGGLEKLFF TGTGCCAGCAGATCAGGGGGACTGGAAAAACTGTTTTTT
TRBJ2-2 . TRBV5-1 . CASSLEQGGTGELFF TGCGCCAGCAGCTTGGAACAGGGAGGGACCGGGGAGCTGTTTTTT